Shown below are 21 T cell receptor beta chains from a single sample sequenced in a study of OX40 agonist ivuxolimab in advanced cancers. Libraries were prepared by immunoSEQ multiplex PCR; TCRdb keeps only in-frame clonotypes and omits some of them. Here the sample spans about 62,000 clones, roughly four fifths being singletons. The source material was CD4+ or CD8+ T cells sorted from blood, sampled in a trial of the OX40 agonist ivuxolimab. The receptors were gathered from an adult with an advanced solid tumor such as melanoma, head and neck, liver or kidney cancer.

This chain uses TRBV10-3 with TRBJ1-3; 7 bases are shared with TRBD1. Germline trimming cut 5 bases from V and 3 bases from J; bases unmatched to any gene: 7. CDR3 size: 15 residues. The V gene's germline CDR1 is ENHRY and CDR2 SYGVKD. CDR3 nucleotides: TGTGCCATCAGTAGAAACAGGGGAGATGGAAACACCATATATTTT. Amino acid sequence: CAISRNRGDGNTIYF.

Here the CDR3 DNA reads TGTGCCAGCAGCTCCAGACTAGCGGGGGATAAAGATACGCAGTATTTT. It encodes CASSSRLAGDKDTQYF. V and J are TRBV5-4 and TRBJ2-3, with TRBD2 matching 12 bases. Trimming removed 3 bases from V and 5 bases from J; junction bases left unmatched: 7. Germline assignment: CDR1 SGHNT and CDR2 YYREEE (reference sequence). The CDR3 is made up of 16 amino acids.

J is TRBJ2-7 and V is TRBV5-5; perhaps TRBD1 as D (6 bases). The V end was cut by 0 bases, the J end by 2 bases, with 12 bases between. CDR3 length: 15 residues. Germline V gives CDR1 SGHKS, CDR2 YYEKEE (reference sequence). The CDR3 protein is CASSLDGQTTYEQYF. The CDR3 DNA follows: TGTGCCAGCAGCTTGGATGGACAGACCACCTACGAGCAGTACTTC.

The gene calls are TRBV5-6 and TRBJ2-1; 7 bases map to TRBD1. CDR1 and CDR2 (germline): SGHDT, YYEEEE. This CDR3 is 12 amino acids long. V lost 1 base to trimming and J lost 12 bases; unmatched junction nucleotides: 4. The CDR3 DNA reads as TGTGCCAGCAGCTTGCAGGGGGTCGCGCAGTTCTTC. It is translated as CASSLQGVAQFF.

The V gene is TRBV30, the J gene TRBJ2-3; D not resolved. The germline CDR1 and CDR2 sequences are GTSNPN and SVGIG (reference sequence). CDR3 length: 12 amino acids. V lost 2 bases and J 4 bases, leaving 7 bases between the germline ends. DNA for the CDR3: TGTGCCTGGAGTACAGACGCAGATACGCAGTATTTT. Translated, it gives CAWSTDADTQYF.

The chain carries TRBV11-3 and TRBJ2-3; 8 positions match TRBD2. V was clipped by 6 bases and J by 6 bases; unmatched bases: 5. Per the germline V gene, CDR1 is SGHNT and CDR2 is YENEEA. The CDR3 runs 13 residues. The CDR3 nucleotides read TGTGCCAGCAGTCAGGGACTAGGGGATACGCAGTATTTT. It specifies CASSQGLGDTQYF.

This rearrangement joins TRBV13 to TRBJ1-2, with a weak D call TRBD1 (5 bases). The CDR3 covers 16 residues. Germline CDR1 and CDR2: PRHDT and FYEKMQ (reference sequence). The V gene lost 5 bases and the J gene lost 1 base, with 17 bases spanning the gap. The chain's CDR3 is CASSPLLTVSNYGYTF. DNA for the CDR3: TGTGCCAGCAGCCCCCTATTGACAGTTAGTAACTATGGCTACACCTTC.

V is TRBV5-1 and J is TRBJ2-6; no definite D call. The V end lost 5 bases, the J end lost 0 bases, and 15 bases lay between the germline ends. This CDR3 is built from 17 residues. Germline loops: CDR1 SGHRS, CDR2 YFSETQ. This chain's CDR3 is CASSLPEPSSGANVLTF. CDR3 nucleotide sequence: TGCGCCAGCAGTTTGCCAGAACCCTCCTCTGGGGCCAACGTCCTGACTTTC.

This chain's CDR3 is CASSLRRGAATYEQYF. The CDR3 nucleotides read TGTGCCAGCAGCTTAAGGCGGGGGGCCGCAACCTACGAGCAGTACTTC. This sequence joins TRBV11-3 and TRBJ2-7; 8 bases match TRBD2. The V gene end was trimmed by 2 bases and the J gene end by 2 bases; junction bases not matched to a gene: 8. CDR1 and CDR2 (germline): SGHNT, YENEEA. The CDR3 runs 16 residues.

The V gene is TRBV5-4, the J gene TRBJ2-7, with D tentatively TRBD1 (6 bases). Between the trimmed V and J ends, which lost 2 bases and 3 bases, there was a span of 30 bases. CDR1 and CDR2 (germline): SGHNT, YYREEE (reference sequence). CDR3 length: 20 amino acids. The CDR3 here is CASSFDLGTGFGGSGYEQYF. As DNA, the CDR3 is TGTGCCAGCAGCTTCGATTTGGGCACAGGGTTCGGTGGTAGTGGCTACGAGCAGTACTTC.

This chain links TRBV10-2 with TRBJ2-7, with 7 bases that match TRBD1. This CDR3 is built from 16 residues. With V trimmed by 3 bases and J by 6 bases, 14 bases remained unmatched. Germline values: CDR1 WSHSY, CDR2 SAAADI. CDR3 nucleotide sequence: TGCGCCAGCAGTGATGCCCGAAGACAGGGTACGGGCGAGCAGTACTTC. It is translated as CASSDARRQGTGEQYF.

The chain joins TRBV19 to TRBJ1-1; 8 nucleotides match TRBD1. Germline CDR1 reads LNHDA; CDR2 reads SQIVND (reference sequence). V was clipped by 6 bases and J by 10 bases; unmatched bases: 13. The CDR3 is 14 residues long. The CDR3 sequence: CASSTDADRVSAFF. CDR3 nucleotide sequence: TGTGCCAGTAGCACCGATGCGGACAGGGTTTCAGCTTTCTTT. Drawing the rest from reference TRBV19 and TRBJ1-1, the complete variable domain is DGGITQSPKYLFRKEGQNVTLSCEQNLNHDAMYWYRQDPGQGLRLIYYSQIVNDFQKGDIAEGYSVSREKKESFPLTVTSAQKNPTAFYLCASSTDADRVSAFFGQGTRLTVV.

For the CDR3, the DNA is TGCGCCAGCAGGGCGGGACAGGGGAGTCAAGAGACCCAGTACTTC. Its protein product is CASRAGQGSQETQYF. The chain has TRBV5-1 and TRBJ2-5, with 10 bases lining up with TRBD1. The CDR3 has 15 residues. The junction had 6 bases not matched to a gene; V was cut back by 5 bases and J by 2 bases. From germline, CDR1 is SGHRS and CDR2 YFSETQ.

The chain recombines TRBV19 with TRBJ2-5; 7 bases agree with TRBD1. The CDR3 runs to 13 residues. Germline values: CDR1 LNHDA, CDR2 SQIVND (reference sequence). The trim removed 6 bases at V and 4 bases at J, leaving 5 bases unmatched. The CDR3 DNA sequence: TGTGCCAGTAGCCTTAACAGGGGAGAGACCCAGTACTTC. Protein product: CASSLNRGETQYF.

The rearrangement uses TRBV5-1 and TRBJ1-2; the match to TRBD1 covers 7 bases. Trimming cost V 4 bases and J 4 bases; bases outside gene matches: 4. CDR3 length: 13 amino acids. The germline CDR1 and CDR2 sequences are SGHRS and YFSETQ. The CDR3 reads CASSPDRVYGYTF. The CDR3, as DNA: TGCGCCAGCAGCCCTGACAGGGTCTATGGCTACACCTTC.

The genes are TRBV4-2 and TRBJ1-1; no clear D. V was cut by 1 base and J by 2 bases, with 8 bases left in between. The CDR3 consists of 14 residues. Germline V gene sequence: CDR1 LGHNA, CDR2 YNFKEQ. CDR3 sequence: CASSQASANTEAFF. In nucleotides, the CDR3 is TGTGCCAGCAGCCAAGCTTCCGCAAACACTGAAGCTTTCTTT.

CDR3 region: CASSQEGREDEQYF. The DNA of the CDR3 is TGTGCCAGCAGCCAGGAGGGCAGGGAAGACGAGCAGTACTTC. The rearrangement uses TRBV4-2 and TRBJ2-7, with a weak D call TRBD2 (6 bases). The V gene lost 3 bases and the J gene lost 5 bases, with 14 bases spanning the gap. This CDR3 spans 14 amino acids. CDR1 is LGHNA and CDR2 is YNFKEQ in the germline V gene.

V usage is TRBV7-2 and J usage is TRBJ2-6; possible D gene TRBD1, 6 bases. The V end lost 5 bases, the J end lost 0 bases, and 11 bases lay between the germline ends. Germline CDR1 reads SGHTA; CDR2 reads FQGNSA. This CDR3 has 16 residues. The DNA of the CDR3 is TGTGCCAGCAGCCCTCCAGGGGTCTCTGGGGCCAACGTCCTGACTTTC. Its translation: CASSPPGVSGANVLTF.

This clone has a handful of counts. The CDR3 sequence: CASSRNLRGADTEAFF. Here the CDR3 DNA reads TGCGCCAGCAGCCGCAACCTCCGGGGGGCGGACACTGAAGCTTTCTTT. V is TRBV5-1 and J is TRBJ1-1; tentatively, D is TRBD1 (6 bases). Trimming took 4 bases from V and 3 from J, leaving 19 bases between them. CDR3 length equals 16 residues. The germline gives CDR1 SGHRS, CDR2 YFSETQ.

This rearrangement joins TRBV29-1 to TRBJ2-3; 9 nucleotides align to TRBD1. The CDR3 runs 12 residues. The trim removed 8 bases at V and 3 bases at J, leaving 3 bases unmatched. Germline values: CDR1 SQVTM, CDR2 ANQGSEA. CDR3 coding DNA: TGCAGCACGGGACAGGGAACAGATACGCAGTATTTT. This encodes CSTGQGTDTQYF.

The gene calls are TRBV30 and TRBJ2-3; tentative D call: TRBD2 (6 bases). Germline CDR1 reads GTSNPN; CDR2 reads SVGIG (reference sequence). The germline V and J ends were trimmed by 3 bases and 8 bases, with 12 bases remaining between them. The CDR3 length is 12 residues. CDR3 in DNA: TGTGCCTGGAGACCGGGGGTGGGTACGCAGTATTTT. Translating it yields CAWRPGVGTQYF.